This T cell receptor (beta chain) was observed in a study of T cell clusters in autoimmune cytopenias. TRB was amplified by touch-down multiplex PCR, primer pools A and B combined. TCRdb processed the multiplex PCR reads again and assigns one entry to each CDR3 protein, with no DNA. This listing includes some 4,900 distinct CDR3 sequences. TRB was amplified from roughly 0.25 ug of peripheral blood genomic DNA per sample. The CDR3 extends over 17 amino acids. CDR1 and CDR2 (germline): ENHRY, SYGVKD. This sample was also put to use in a study of T cell repertoires in aging, cancer and after chemotherapy.

Sample: peripheral blood. V gene TRBV10-3 combines with J gene TRBJ2-1; TCRdb indicates TRBD1, and absent DNA this call remains unverified. The receptor was isolated from a human donor with chronic lymphocytic leukemia. The donor label of this sample is uncertain. The CDR3 reads CAISEWGQSTSYNEQFF.